These 22 T cell receptor beta chains originate from one sample sequenced in a study of shared clonotypes between healthy human individuals. Generated by immunoSEQ multiplex PCR, the TCRdb table keeps only in-frame clones and is missing some. This sample has about 820,000 clones; about 92% occur once, and the top ten carry nearly 25%. Naive CD8 cells, CD45RO-negative and positively selected for CCR7, excluded terminally differentiated effector memory CD45RA+ cells. Material: naive CD8+ T cells sorted from blood. The receptors come from a man aged 25-40 years in good health.

The rearrangement joins TRBV29-1 to TRBJ2-4; TRBD2 agrees at 7 bases. Germline V CDR1 and CDR2: SQVTM, ANQGSEA. CDR3 size: 14 residues. The V segment lost 4 bases and the J segment 8 bases; nucleotides outside the gene matches: 11. This CDR3 reads CSVVLTGGGDIQYF. The CDR3 DNA follows: TGCAGCGTTGTTCTCACGGGAGGTGGGGACATTCAGTACTTC.

The chain recombines TRBV7-6 with TRBJ2-2; the D is unclear. Germline V gene data show CDR1 as SGHVS and CDR2 as FNYEAQ. The V and J ends lost 1 base and 3 bases respectively, with 15 bases between them. There are 17 residues in the CDR3. This chain's CDR3 is CASSLVPVVGDTGELFF. CDR3 DNA: TGTGCCAGCAGCTTAGTTCCGGTCGTAGGAGACACCGGGGAGCTGTTTTTT.

This sequence joins TRBV7-9 and TRBJ2-1, with TRBD2 matching 11 bases. Trimming took 5 bases from V and 9 from J; bases not matched to a gene: 6. Germline loops: CDR1 SEHNR, CDR2 FQNEAQ (reference sequence). The CDR3 sequence is 14 residues long. The CDR3 DNA is TGTGCCAGCAGCCTTAGCGGGAGGGCCGCTGAGCAGTTCTTC. Translation: CASSLSGRAAEQFF.

This chain links TRBV15 with TRBJ1-1; no clear D gene. The CDR3 has 15 residues. Looked up from germline, CDR1 is LNHNV and CDR2 is YYDKDF (reference sequence). V lost 0 bases and J lost 7, with 15 bases in between. In DNA form, the CDR3 reads TGTGCCACCAGCAGAGAAACGACGCGAACGAGTGAAGCTTTCTTT. Translation gives CATSRETTRTSEAFF.

The table lists this clone with a count of one. In DNA form, the CDR3 reads TGTGCCAGCTCACCGGACAGGATCAGCAATCAGCCCCAGCATTTT. Protein sequence: CASSPDRISNQPQHF. This sequence joins TRBV18 and TRBJ1-5; 7 positions match TRBD1. Per germline, CDR1 KGHSH and CDR2 LQKENI. CDR3 length: 15 residues. With V trimmed by 3 bases and J by 1 base, 3 bases remained unmatched.

CDR3 sequence: CASSYASTLNTEAFF. The CDR3, as DNA: TGTGCCAGCAGCTACGCGTCCACATTAAACACTGAAGCTTTCTTT. The chain couples TRBV11-2 to TRBJ1-1; D unclear. Germline lookup yields CDR1 SGHAT and CDR2 FQNNGV. Deletions cut 4 bases from V and 2 bases from J, with 14 bases between. The CDR3 runs to 15 residues.

This rearrangement joins TRBV2 to TRBJ2-3; 7 bases agree with TRBD2. Germline lookup yields CDR1 SNHLY and CDR2 FYNNEI. V lost 1 base, J lost 4 bases, and 5 bases stayed unmatched. This CDR3 comprises 15 residues. DNA for the CDR3: TGTGCCAGCAGTGAAGTGGCGGGAGTCCCAGATACGCAGTATTTT. It encodes CASSEVAGVPDTQYF.

The V and J genes are TRBV29-1 and TRBJ1-4; weak D call: TRBD1 (6 bases). The CDR3 sequence is 15 residues long. Per the germline V gene, CDR1 is SQVTM and CDR2 is ANQGSEA. V lost 1 base to trimming and J lost 3 bases, with 12 bases between them. The CDR3 loop reads CSVEVQGLSNEKLFF. The CDR3 nucleotides read TGCAGCGTTGAAGTTCAGGGGCTTTCTAATGAAAAACTGTTTTTT.

This sequence joins TRBV2 and TRBJ2-1; 10 bases line up with TRBD2. The CDR3 covers 14 residues. J lost 9 bases, V lost 4 bases, and 6 bases had no gene match. CDR1 SNHLY and CDR2 FYNNEI come from the germline V gene. CDR3 loop: CASSGVTSGSEQFF. CDR3 nucleotide sequence: TGTGCCAGCAGTGGGGTGACTAGCGGGTCTGAGCAGTTCTTC.

This rearrangement joins TRBV7-2 to TRBJ2-1, with 16 bases fitting TRBD2. Trimming took 4 bases from V and 0 from J; bases not matched to a gene: 3. CDR3 length equals 18 residues. The V gene's germline CDR1 is SGHTA and CDR2 FQGNSA. The CDR3 region is CASSSGLAGGRSYNEQFF. In nucleotides, the CDR3 is TGTGCCAGCAGCTCGGGACTAGCGGGAGGGCGCTCCTACAATGAGCAGTTCTTC.

The chain has TRBV28 and TRBJ2-7; D uncertain. Germline CDR1 MDHEN, CDR2 SYDVKM. CDR3 length: 11 residues. Between the trimmed V and J ends, which lost 11 bases and 4 bases, there was a span of 12 bases. The CDR3 DNA sequence: TGTGCCGTTTCAGAAGTTTACGAGCAGTACTTC. Its translation: CAVSEVYEQYF.

This rearrangement joins TRBV27 to TRBJ1-1, with 9 positions matching TRBD1. Germline V gives CDR1 MNHEY, CDR2 SMNVEV (reference sequence). This CDR3 spans 16 amino acids. J was trimmed by 6 bases and V by 2 bases; bases with no gene match: 10. The CDR3 spells CASSLEGPGQGAEAFF. For the CDR3, the DNA is TGTGCCAGCAGTTTAGAGGGGCCGGGACAGGGTGCTGAAGCTTTCTTT.

The chain has TRBV14 and TRBJ2-1, with 12 bases lining up with TRBD1. The CDR3 consists of 18 residues. The ends lost 0 bases at V and 5 bases at J; junction bases unmatched: 8. Germline CDR1 and CDR2: SGHDN and FVKESK. CDR3 nucleotide sequence: TGTGCCAGCAGCCAAGATTATTGGGGACAGGGGGCGAACAATGAGCAGTTCTTC. This codes for CASSQDYWGQGANNEQFF.

This clone was picked up one time. This rearrangement joins TRBV5-1 to TRBJ1-2; D is uncertain. The CDR3 consists of 15 residues. V lost 0 bases and J 0 bases, leaving 9 bases between the germline ends. Germline CDR1 reads SGHRS; CDR2 reads YFSETQ. The chain's CDR3 is CASSLGELTNYGYTF. The CDR3 DNA sequence: TGCGCCAGCAGCTTGGGGGAGTTGACTAACTATGGCTACACCTTC.

CDR3: CASSFGLRGSDTQYF. Written as DNA, the CDR3 is TGTGCCAGCAGTTTTGGCCTCCGAGGTTCAGATACGCAGTATTTT. This rearrangement joins TRBV28 to TRBJ2-3; no reliable D call. This CDR3 is built from 15 residues. V was shortened by 3 bases and J by 4 bases, with 14 bases between the two germline ends. The germline CDR1 and CDR2 sequences are MDHEN and SYDVKM.

J is TRBJ2-1 and V is TRBV6-6, with D perhaps matching TRBD2 (6 bases). Germline V CDR1 and CDR2: MNHNY, SVGAGI (reference sequence). V dropped 8 bases and J dropped 8 bases, with 7 bases sitting between them. The CDR3 has 10 amino acids. CDR3 DNA sequence: TGTGCCAGCGGACTATATGAGCAGTTCTTC. It encodes CASGLYEQFF.

The chain combines TRBV6-1 with TRBJ2-3; TRBD1 agrees at 8 bases. The trim removed 3 bases at V and 2 bases at J, leaving 10 bases unmatched. Germline CDR1 is MNHNS and CDR2 is SASEGT. This CDR3 spans 17 amino acids. The CDR3 here is CASSDEGTGYFTDTQYF. For the CDR3, the DNA is TGTGCCAGCAGTGACGAGGGGACAGGATATTTCACAGATACGCAGTATTTT.

The chain joins TRBV6-6 to TRBJ2-7, with 9 nucleotides matching TRBD1. The CDR3 extends over 15 amino acids. Germline CDR1 is MNHNY and CDR2 is SVGAGI (reference sequence). V lost 2 bases, J lost 2 bases, and 4 bases stayed unmatched. DNA of the CDR3: TGTGCCAGCAGTTACGACCGGGACAGGGCCTACGAGCAGTACTTC. Residues: CASSYDRDRAYEQYF.

DNA for the CDR3: TGTGCCAGCAGCTGGGACAGGGGGGTCTATGGCTACACCTTC. Protein: CASSWDRGVYGYTF. The rearrangement joins TRBV5-6 to TRBJ1-2, with 11 bases lining up with TRBD1. The CDR3 is 14 amino acids. Trimming cost V 3 bases and J 4 bases; bases outside gene matches: 2. Germline V gives CDR1 SGHDT, CDR2 YYEEEE.

The J gene is TRBJ1-2, the V gene TRBV5-4; 8 bases match TRBD1. The trim removed 4 bases at V and 3 bases at J, leaving 8 bases unmatched. The CDR3 consists of 15 residues. The germline V gene has CDR1 SGHNT and CDR2 YYREEE (reference sequence). CDR3 protein: CASSHGGQGDYGYTF. CDR3 nucleotides: TGTGCCAGCAGCCATGGAGGACAGGGCGACTATGGCTACACCTTC.

V is TRBV27 and J is TRBJ1-1; weak D call: TRBD1 (6 bases). The V gene lost 5 bases and the J gene lost 1 base, with 8 bases spanning the gap. Germline CDR1 MNHEY, CDR2 SMNVEV (reference sequence). CDR3 length equals 13 residues. The CDR3 DNA is TGTGCCAGCAGTGAACAGGGGAACACTGAAGCTTTCTTT. This sequence encodes CASSEQGNTEAFF.

This clone was detected only once. This rearrangement joins TRBV25-1 to TRBJ2-5; D unresolved. The CDR3 is 11 residues long. In germline, CDR1 is MGHDK, CDR2 SYGVNS. The V and J ends lost 6 bases and 2 bases respectively, with 4 bases between them. The CDR3 DNA reads TGTGCCAGCAGACTGCAAGAGACCCAGTACTTC. It yields the protein CASRLQETQYF.